Listed below are T cell receptor beta chains from one sample, sequenced in a study of human T cells and chemical hapten exposure. From the RACE reads, TCRdb called clonotypes with MiXCR, one entry per CDR3 protein. The repertoire holds about 340,000 distinct CDR3 sequences, with approximately 6.3% as singletons. Sequenced here: whole blood, sampled in connection with sensitization to the hapten diphenylcyclopropenone (DPC). These receptor sequences come from a young woman with alopecia areata. Some clones in this sample may be carry-over from other donors' samples. The CDR3 runs from the conserved cysteine through the conserved F or W. Each record gives: D gene, V gene, J gene, clone size, CDR3 protein, CDR3 DNA. A D gene is named only where the DNA matches it firmly. Part of the rows lack a size; the others show once, few, many or a class for expanded clones.

NA,TRBV19,TRBJ2-1,many,CASSMPGGSYLYNEQFF,TGTGCCAGTAGTATGCCGGGGGGCTCCTACTTATACAATGAGCAGTTCTTC
NA,TRBV20-1,TRBJ1-1,many,CSASLRGDITEAFF,TGCAGTGCTAGTCTACGGGGGGATATCACTGAAGCTTTCTTT
NA,TRBV2,TRBJ2-1,many,CASVGLDTYNEQFF,TGTGCCAGCGTCGGGCTAGACACCTACAATGAGCAGTTCTTC
NA,TRBV6-5,TRBJ2-3,many,CASSSYPPAWSDTQYF,TGTGCCAGCAGCTCCTACCCCCCCGCGTGGTCAGATACGCAGTATTTT
NA,TRBV2,TRBJ1-1,NA,CASIQERQPNTEAFF,TGTGCCAGCATACAAGAAAGGCAGCCGAACACTGAAGCTTTCTTT
NA,TRBV28,TRBJ2-3,few,CASSLYSSSSTDTQYF,TGTGCCAGCAGTCTTTACAGTTCCTCTAGCACAGATACGCAGTATTTT
NA,TRBV19,TRBJ2-3,NA,CASSIDPSGAGTDTQYF,TGTGCCAGTAGTATAGACCCCTCGGGGGCCGGCACAGATACGCAGTATTTT
NA,TRBV29-1,TRBJ1-4,few,CSIISGVNEKLFF,TGCAGCATTATCTCGGGGGTTAATGAAAAACTGTTTTTT
NA,TRBV21-1,TRBJ2-3,many,CASSKAKAGSTDTQYF,TGTGCCAGCAGCAAAGCTAAGGCAGGAAGCACAGATACGCAGTATTTT
TRBD2,TRBV20-1,TRBJ2-3,NA,CSAPTSGGAGPTDTQYF,TGCAGTGCACCAACTAGCGGGGGGGCAGGGCCCACAGATACGCAGTATTTT
NA,TRBV7-9,TRBJ2-7,many,CASSLGGLAFFYEQYF,TGTGCCAGCAGCTTAGGAGGTCTAGCGTTTTTCTACGAGCAGTACTTC
NA,TRBV20-1,TRBJ1-1,many,CSADEYRVLNTEAFF,TGCAGTGCTGATGAATACAGGGTTTTGAACACTGAAGCTTTCTTT
TRBD1,TRBV6-6,TRBJ1-4,NA,CASSYSGQESEKLFF,TGTGCCAGCAGTTACTCGGGACAGGAGTCCGAAAAACTGTTTTTT
NA,TRBV11-3,TRBJ1-6,many,CASSFQPDSPLHF,TGTGCCAGCAGCTTTCAGCCCGATTCACCCCTCCACTTT
NA,TRBV3-1,TRBJ2-2,few,CASSQVVSGPGELFF,TGTGCCAGCAGCCAAGTGGTGTCGGGCCCCGGGGAGCTGTTTTTT
NA,TRBV6-5,TRBJ2-1,NA,CASSYTGGRDNEQFF,TGTGCCAGCAGTTATACCGGGGGCCGGGACAATGAGCAGTTCTTC
NA,TRBV9,TRBJ2-5,few,CASSVGIQGGRQETQYF,TGTGCCAGCAGCGTAGGAATCCAGGGGGGTCGCCAAGAGACCCAGTACTTC
NA,TRBV3-1,TRBJ1-2,few,CASSSQGNGYTF,TGTGCCAGCAGCTCACAGGGTAATGGCTACACCTTC
NA,TRBV3-1,TRBJ1-2,NA,CASSQNSYDGYTF,TGTGCCAGCAGCCAGAACAGTTACGACGGCTACACCTTC
NA,TRBV5-1,TRBJ2-1,many,CASSLDGGPYNEQFF,TGCGCCAGCAGCTTGGACGGGGGTCCCTACAATGAGCAGTTCTTC
TRBD1,TRBV5-1,TRBJ1-1,NA,CASSLPLTGANTEAFF,TGCGCCAGCAGCTTGCCCCTGACAGGGGCGAACACTGAAGCTTTCTTT
NA,TRBV7-2,TRBJ1-6,NA,CASSPQGLRYNSPLHF,TGTGCCAGCAGCCCCCAGGGATTACGATATAATTCACCCCTCCACTTT
TRBD1,TRBV5-1,TRBJ1-1,few,CASSQTGANTEAFF,TGCGCCAGCAGCCAAACAGGGGCGAACACTGAAGCTTTCTTT
TRBD1,TRBV5-8,TRBJ2-1,many,CASRATGTGGNEQFF,TGTGCCAGCAGGGCTACCGGGACAGGGGGTAATGAGCAGTTCTTC
NA,TRBV2,TRBJ1-2,few,CASSEDPDGYTF,TGTGCCAGCAGTGAAGACCCCGATGGCTACACCTTC
TRBD1,TRBV12-3/TRBV12-4,TRBJ2-4,many,CASSSTLTGGYTNIQYF,TGTGCCAGCAGTTCTACCTTGACAGGGGGGTATACGAACATTCAGTACTTC
NA,TRBV28,TRBJ1-5,NA,CASSLSGGLQPQHF,TGTGCCAGCAGTTTAAGCGGGGGCCTGCAGCCCCAGCATTTT
NA,TRBV18,TRBJ1-1,NA,CASSPPGGRVAFF,TGTGCCAGCTCACCACCCGGGGGTAGGGTAGCTTTCTTT
NA,TRBV6-6,TRBJ1-4,NA,CASSYSRDQVAKLFF,TGTGCCAGCAGTTACTCGAGAGACCAGGTGGCGAAACTGTTTTTT
NA,TRBV12-3/TRBV12-4,TRBJ2-7,many,CASSPASPAEQYF,TGTGCCAGCAGTCCTGCATCACCCGCCGAGCAGTACTTC
TRBD1,TRBV2,TRBJ2-7,NA,CASRGTGLTYEQYF,TGTGCCAGCAGGGGGACAGGTCTTACCTACGAGCAGTACTTC
TRBD1,TRBV6-5,TRBJ2-2,many,CASSSPDRALTGELFF,TGTGCCAGCAGTTCGCCGGACAGGGCCCTCACCGGGGAGCTGTTTTTT
NA,TRBV27,TRBJ2-3,NA,CASGQGTSTDTQYF,TGTGCCAGCGGTCAGGGGACTAGCACAGATACGCAGTATTTT
NA,TRBV5-1,TRBJ1-6,many,CASSLAANSPLHF,TGCGCCAGCAGCTTGGCGGCCAATTCACCCCTCCACTTT
TRBD1,TRBV5-1,TRBJ1-1,NA,CASSLTGGEITEAFF,TGCGCCAGCAGCCTCACAGGGGGGGAAATCACTGAAGCTTTCTTT
NA,TRBV28,TRBJ2-5,NA,CASTPASVETQYF,TGTGCCAGCACTCCGGCTAGCGTTGAGACCCAGTACTTC
TRBD2,TRBV13,TRBJ2-1,many,CASSAPSGGADEQFF,TGTGCCAGCAGCGCCCCTAGCGGGGGGGCAGATGAGCAGTTCTTC